This T cell receptor beta chain was captured by sequencing in a study of untreated major depressive disorder. Whole-study results and caveats: Findings may not generalize because the study sample was small. TRBV05-01 (Vbeta 5.1) usage was higher in CD4+ T cells of depressed patients than controls.

This table comes from immunoSEQ multiplex PCR, and its TCRdb copy is limited to in-frame clones, with some not included. The table records 23,000 or so clones, 91% of them present only once. Regarding this clone: The target antigen is unknown.

Patient depression severity was moderate to severe. From thawed PBMCs, CD4+ T cells were purified by negative selection. The CDR3 totals 15 residues. In germline, CDR1 is KGHSH, CDR2 LQKENI. With 1 base removed from V and 1 base from J, the gap between germline ends came to 10 bases. The sequenced sample consisted of CD4+ T cells from PBMCs. The chain recombines TRBV18 with TRBJ1-2, with D perhaps matching TRBD1 (5 bases). The TCR was taken from a woman in her thirties with major depressive disorder. The chain's CDR3 is CASSPLGQDNYGYTF. For the CDR3, the DNA is TGTGCCAGCTCACCACTGGGGCAGGATAACTATGGCTACACCTTC.